This record looks at one TCR beta chain sequence and its context. Generated by immunoSEQ multiplex PCR, the TCRdb table keeps only in-frame clones and is missing some. The repertoire consists of hundreds of thousands of clones, with approximately 90% occurring once and the leading ten covering 0.99%. This entry is derived from a study of blood T cell repertoires in COVID-19. About the study: COVID-19 samples from acute and convalescent phases originated in the United States, Italy and Spain. In each case, the material was cDNA or gDNA derived from T cells, B-cell-depleted T cells, or PBMCs.

The CDR3 extends over 16 amino acids. Germline CDR1 reads KGHSH; CDR2 reads LQKENI. The ends were cut back, 4 bases at V and 0 bases at J, with 13 bases in the middle. What was sequenced was peripheral blood. The rearrangement joins TRBV18 to TRBJ2-1, with D unresolved. This TCR derives from a woman aged 40 to 50 who had recovered from COVID-19. CDR3 region: CASSRGQQSSYNEQFF. The CDR3 DNA reads as TGTGCCAGCTCACGTGGGCAACAGAGCTCCTACAATGAGCAGTTCTTC.